A single TCR beta chain is shown here with its context. Two negative PCRs, clearance, or symptom resolution were required of recovered Cohort 3 donors. V lost 1 base and J lost 6, with 4 bases in between. Per germline, CDR1 LNHDA and CDR2 SQIVND (reference sequence). The CDR3 extends over 11 amino acids. The data stem from a study of blood T cell repertoires in COVID-19. Using immunoSEQ multiplex PCR, the repertoire was profiled, and TCRdb retains in-frame clones only, with some absent. This table holds approximately 400,000 clones, more than 75% found once. The chain has TRBV19 and TRBJ2-7; no reliable D call. The sequence was collected from a woman aged 18-30 years who had recovered from COVID-19. The specimen sequenced was PBMCs or T cells enriched from blood (not recorded which). In DNA form, the CDR3 reads TGTGCCAGTAGTATAGCCAGCGAGCAGTACTTC. It codes for CASSIASEQYF.